This TCR beta chain was documented in a study of blood T cell repertoires in COVID-19. Background on the study: Samples of COVID-19 (acute and convalescent) were obtained from the United States, Italy and Spain.

Germline loops: CDR1 SGDLS, CDR2 YYNGEE. The junction had 9 bases not matched to a gene; V was cut back by 4 bases and J by 3 bases. This CDR3 contains 15 residues. Assay: immunoSEQ multiplex PCR; the TCRdb copy retains only in-frame clones and omits some. The sample records tens of thousands of clones, approximately 88% being singletons. The clonotype originates from a man aged 80 or over with acute or convalescent COVID-19. This sequence joins TRBV9 and TRBJ2-5; TRBD2 aligns across 7 bases. Specimen: peripheral blood. CDR3 sequence reads: CASSIRGVGEETQYF. The CDR3 DNA follows: TGTGCCAGCAGCATCCGGGGGGTAGGGGAAGAGACCCAGTACTTC.